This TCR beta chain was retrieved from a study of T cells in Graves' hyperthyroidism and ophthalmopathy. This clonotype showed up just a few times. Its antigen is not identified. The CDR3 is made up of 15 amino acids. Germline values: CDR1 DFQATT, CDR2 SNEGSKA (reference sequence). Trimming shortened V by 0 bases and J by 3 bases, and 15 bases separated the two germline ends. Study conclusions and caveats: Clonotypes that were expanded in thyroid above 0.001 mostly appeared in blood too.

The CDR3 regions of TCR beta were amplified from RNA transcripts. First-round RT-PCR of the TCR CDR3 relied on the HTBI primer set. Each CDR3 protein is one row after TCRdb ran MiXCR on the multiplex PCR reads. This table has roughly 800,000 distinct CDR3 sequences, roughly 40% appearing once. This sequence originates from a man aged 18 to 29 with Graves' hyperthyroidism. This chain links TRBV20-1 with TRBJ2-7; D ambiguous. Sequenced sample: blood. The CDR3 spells CSAREPEGNNYEQYF. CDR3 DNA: TGCAGTGCTAGAGAACCCGAAGGGAACAACTACGAGCAGTACTTC.